The 25 T cell receptor beta chains reported below all come from one sample, sequenced in a study of response to subunit inactivated influenza vaccine. TCRdb redid the calling of the RT-PCR reads with MiXCR, one entry per CDR3 protein. The sample consists of 610,000 or so distinct CDR3 sequences, 14% of them appearing once. The sequences come from PBMCs from blood, collected 11 to 12 days after vaccination. Source of these receptors: a man aged 45-60 years who received an inactivated influenza vaccine.

This clonotype appeared a few times. The J gene is TRBJ2-1, the V gene TRBV9; the D gene could be TRBD1 or TRBD2 (5 bases each). The V gene lost 0 bases and the J gene lost 9 bases, with 7 bases spanning the gap. CDR3 length: 12 residues. Germline-derived CDR1 and CDR2 are SGDLS and YYNGEE. The CDR3 DNA sequence: TGTGCCAGCAGCGTAGGGGGGACTGAGCAGTTCTTC. The encoded protein is CASSVGGTEQFF.

The chain is built from TRBV6-5 and TRBJ2-7; either TRBD1 or TRBD2 may supply D (5 bases each). The CDR3 covers 14 residues. Germline assignment: CDR1 MNHEY and CDR2 SVGAGI. The V and J ends lost 4 bases and 5 bases respectively, with 15 bases between them. The CDR3, as DNA: TGTGCCAGCAGTTGGGACCAAAAGCCCCACGAGCAGTACTTC. This gives the protein CASSWDQKPHEQYF.

The table lists this clonotype with a few counts. The rearrangement uses TRBV2 and TRBJ2-5; no definite D call. V gave up 1 base and J gave up 5 bases, with 8 bases separating them. Per the germline V gene, CDR1 is SNHLY and CDR2 is FYNNEI. The CDR3 consists of 13 residues. The CDR3 nucleotides read TGTGCCAGCAGTGAAGTTCGGCGGGAGACCCAGTACTTC. This codes for CASSEVRRETQYF.

This clonotype has more than one count but fewer than ten. Here the CDR3 reads CASRRQTGPMYF. The DNA of the CDR3 is TGTGCCAGCAGACGGCAAACAGGTCCCATGTACTTC. This chain joins TRBV6-2 or TRBV6-3 and TRBJ2-5; possibly TRBD1 for D (5 bases). CDR1 and CDR2 (germline): MNHEY, SVGEGT. V lost 6 bases and J 13 bases, leaving 18 bases between the germline ends. The CDR3 is made up of 12 amino acids.

The rearrangement joins TRBV28 to TRBJ1-5; possibly TRBD1 for D (6 bases). The CDR3 has 15 amino acids. V lost 5 bases and J lost 4, with 15 bases in between. Germline lookup yields CDR1 MDHEN and CDR2 SYDVKM. The CDR3 is CASSGTGTKNQPQHF. CDR3 nucleotide sequence: TGTGCCAGCAGTGGAACCGGGACAAAAAATCAGCCCCAGCATTTT.

This chain links TRBV7-2 with TRBJ2-7; 14 bases match TRBD2. Germline values: CDR1 SGHTA, CDR2 FQGNSA. The CDR3 is 16 amino acids. With V trimmed by 5 bases and J by 2 bases, 5 bases remained unmatched. This CDR3 is CASSTGTSGRPYEQYF. The CDR3 nucleotides read TGTGCCAGCAGCACAGGGACTAGCGGGAGACCCTACGAGCAGTACTTC.

This sequence joins TRBV20-1 and TRBJ2-4; 7 bases agree with TRBD2. Per germline, CDR1 DFQATT and CDR2 SNEGSKA (reference sequence). V shed 5 bases, J shed 8 bases, and the junction held 9 bases outside the gene matches. The CDR3 runs to 13 residues. The CDR3 region is CSAPSGRGYIQYF. CDR3 bases: TGCAGTGCTCCTTCTGGGAGGGGCTACATTCAGTACTTC.

This chain links TRBV27 with TRBJ2-1, with D possibly called TRBD1 or TRBD2 (5 bases each). Germline assignment: CDR1 MNHEY and CDR2 SMNVEV (reference sequence). Trimming stripped 4 bases from V and 0 bases from J, with 16 bases between. The CDR3 contains 17 residues. DNA for the CDR3: TGTGCCAGCAGTTCCTTCGGGGCCCCGAGCTCCTACAATGAGCAGTTCTTC. Translating it yields CASSSFGAPSSYNEQFF.

This clonotype came up many times. This chain connects TRBV7-2 to TRBJ2-6, with D unclear. Trimming shortened V by 1 base and J by 0 bases, and 4 bases separated the two germline ends. CDR3 length: 15 amino acids. CDR1 is SGHTA, CDR2 FQGNSA, per germline. The CDR3 protein is CASSLDSSGANVLTF. In DNA form, the CDR3 reads TGTGCCAGCAGCTTAGACAGCTCTGGGGCCAACGTCCTGACTTTC.

In this sample, this clonotype turned up a few times. V is TRBV6-1 and J is TRBJ2-1; 7 nucleotides line up with TRBD2. Germline CDR1 MNHNS, CDR2 SASEGT. Trimming at V came to 0 bases and at J to 8 bases, leaving 4 bases not matched to a gene. This CDR3 contains 14 residues. The CDR3 region has the DNA TGTGCCAGCAGTGAAGCAGGGGCGGGGGATGAGCAGTTCTTC. This translates into CASSEAGAGDEQFF.

Ten or more counts support this clonotype. The CDR3 DNA is TGTGCCAGCGAGACGAATAACGAAGAGACCCAGTACTTC. It codes for CASETNNEETQYF. V usage is TRBV5-6 and J usage is TRBJ2-5; D unclear. Trimming cost V 7 bases and J 3 bases, with 13 bases left between them. The CDR3 length is 13 residues. Germline assignment: CDR1 SGHDT and CDR2 YYEEEE.

The rearrangement joins TRBV7-6 to TRBJ2-3; 8 bases are shared with TRBD1. This CDR3 spans 15 amino acids. CDR1 is SGHVS and CDR2 is FNYEAQ in the germline V gene. V trimming: 5 bases; J trimming: 3 bases; junction bases outside the gene matches: 7. The CDR3 DNA sequence: TGTGCCAGCAGCCCGTCCCGACAGGGGACAGATACGCAGTATTTT. This encodes CASSPSRQGTDTQYF. The whole variable domain, remainder taken from reference TRBV7-6 and TRBJ2-3, is GAGVSQSPRYKVTKRGQDVALRCDPISGHVSLYWYRQALGQGPEFLTYFNYEAQQDKSGLPNDRFSAERPEGSISTLTIQRTEQRDSAMYRCASSPSRQGTDTQYFGPGTRLTVL.

The rearrangement links TRBV7-3 to TRBJ2-1, with TRBD2 matching over 13 bases. The CDR3 consists of 16 residues. Germline V gene lookup returns CDR1 SGHTA and CDR2 FQGTGA. The junction had 11 bases not matched to a gene; V was cut back by 5 bases and J by 10 bases. Here the CDR3 reads CASSLGLAGERSEQFF. In nucleotides, the CDR3 is TGTGCCAGCAGCCTTGGACTAGCGGGAGAGCGGTCGGAGCAGTTCTTC.

This clonotype occurred a few times. The V call is TRBV6-1, the J call TRBJ2-5; D call uncertain. The CDR3 runs to 14 residues. The V end lost 6 bases, the J end lost 4 bases, and 15 bases lay between the germline ends. From germline, CDR1 is MNHNS and CDR2 SASEGT. Here the CDR3 DNA reads TGTGCCAGCAGGCACCAATGGGGTTTAGAGACCCAGTACTTC. Residues: CASRHQWGLETQYF.

This clonotype was counted at least ten times. This chain joins TRBV24-1 and TRBJ2-5; the D is unclear. CDR1 and CDR2 from the germline V gene are KGHDR and SFDVKD. The CDR3 sequence is 15 residues long. Trimming left V 5 bases short and J 1 base short, with 13 bases between. CDR3 in DNA: TGTGCCACCAGTGCGGGCTGGACGGCCCAAGAGACCCAGTACTTC. Its translation: CATSAGWTAQETQYF.

The table lists this clonotype with many counts. The V gene is TRBV4-1, the J gene TRBJ2-3; weak D call: TRBD1 (6 bases). The CDR3 is 15 residues long. The V gene's germline CDR1 is MGHRA and CDR2 YSYEKL. Trimming stripped 2 bases from V and 2 bases from J, with 11 bases between. CDR3 sequence reads: CASSQQGTTTDTQYF. For the CDR3, the DNA is TGCGCCAGCAGCCAACAGGGGACCACCACAGATACGCAGTATTTT.

The chain has TRBV7-8 and TRBJ2-2; a possible D gene is TRBD1 (6 bases). Deletions cut 0 bases from V and 5 bases from J, with 10 bases between. CDR3 length: 15 amino acids. Germline V lookup: CDR1 SGHVS, CDR2 FQNEAQ. CDR3: CASSLARTETGELFF. CDR3 nucleotides: TGTGCCAGCAGCTTAGCGAGGACAGAAACCGGGGAGCTGTTTTTT.

This clonotype showed up just a few times. This chain joins TRBV7-9 and TRBJ1-2, with TRBD1 matching over 9 bases. V lost 5 bases to trimming and J lost 6 bases; unmatched junction nucleotides: 7. This CDR3 region has 14 residues. The germline gives CDR1 SEHNR, CDR2 FQNEAQ (reference sequence). The CDR3 spells CASSEQGARNGYTF. CDR3 sequence (DNA): TGTGCCAGCAGCGAACAGGGGGCGCGGAATGGCTACACCTTC.

The CDR3 DNA is TGTGCCTGGAGTGTACTCAGCGGTAACACCGGGGAGCTGTTTTTT. Its protein is CAWSVLSGNTGELFF. The J gene is TRBJ2-2, the V gene TRBV30; maybe TRBD2 (5 bases). Germline CDR1 reads GTSNPN; CDR2 reads SVGIG (reference sequence). Trimming removed 0 bases from V and 2 bases from J, with 10 bases in between. The CDR3 has 15 amino acids.

This clonotype was observed once. This chain uses TRBV7-9 with TRBJ2-6; D unresolved. CDR1 and CDR2 (germline): SEHNR, FQNEAQ (reference sequence). V dropped 3 bases and J dropped 0 bases, with 9 bases sitting between them. The CDR3 has 16 amino acids. CDR3 amino acids: CASSLRTFSGANVLTF. The DNA of the CDR3 is TGTGCCAGCAGCTTGAGAACCTTCTCTGGGGCCAACGTCCTGACTTTC.

The V call is TRBV7-2, the J call TRBJ2-1, with TRBD2 identical over 7 bases. J lost 10 bases, V lost 5 bases, and 11 bases had no gene match. The CDR3 contains 14 residues. Germline V CDR1 and CDR2: SGHTA, FQGNSA. The CDR3 nucleotides are TGTGCCAGCAGCCGGGACTACTCCGCAGGGGAGCAGTTCTTC. Protein: CASSRDYSAGEQFF.

V is TRBV6-1 and J is TRBJ2-2; D remains unclear. V was cut by 6 bases and J by 0 bases, with 8 bases left in between. This CDR3 is 14 amino acids long. The germline V gene encodes CDR1 MNHNS and CDR2 SASEGT. The CDR3: CASRSRPNTGELFF. The CDR3 DNA reads as TGTGCCAGCAGATCCCGACCGAACACCGGGGAGCTGTTTTTT.

The chain joins TRBV10-3 to TRBJ2-7; D unclear. V lost 0 bases, J lost 7 bases, and 10 bases lay in between. The CDR3 sequence is 13 residues long. Germline V CDR1 and CDR2: ENHRY, SYGVKD. The CDR3 sequence is CAISESLRVEQYF. The CDR3, as DNA: TGTGCCATCAGTGAGTCGCTAAGGGTTGAGCAGTACTTC.

This clonotype occurred once. A read error is possible here, since a much larger clone lies one base away. V is TRBV28 and J is TRBJ2-2; no firm D call. Germline V lookup: CDR1 MDHEN, CDR2 SYDVKM. V was pared by 5 bases and J by 5 bases, with 12 bases between. This CDR3 comprises 14 residues. The CDR3 loop is CASSNRHRTGELFF. In nucleotides, the CDR3 is TGTGCCAGCAGTAACCGGCACAGAACCGGGGAGCTGTTTTTT.

The chain has TRBV6-1 and TRBJ2-5; D is uncertain. Germline CDR1 reads MNHNS; CDR2 reads SASEGT. This CDR3 region has 12 residues. The ends were cut back, 2 bases at V and 4 bases at J, with 5 bases in the middle. The CDR3 reads CASSEQRETQYF. The CDR3 DNA reads as TGTGCCAGCAGTGAACAAAGAGAGACCCAGTACTTC.